The 30 T cell receptor beta chains given below trace back to one sample, sequenced in a study of cytomegalovirus exposure and HLA in healthy donors (dated by TCRdb to about 2017). Libraries were made using the immunoSEQ multiplex PCR assay. For the multiplex PCR, a mixture combining 60 forward primers for TCR Vbeta segments and 13 reverse primers for TCR Jbeta segments was used. Held by TCRdb, this immuneACCESS table contains in-frame sequences only and omits some clones. Under half of the omission traces to an unresolved V gene where checked; the cause of the rest is unknown. This sample has around 120,000 clones in its table, and approximately 76% of those were observed once. About 30% of the sample comes from the top ten. Sequenced material: PBMCs. These TCRs come from a man aged 55-75 years in good health and CMV-seropositive.

Worth noting for this clone: In this CDR3 the conserved last residue, phenylalanine or tryptophan, is missing, so a read error is likely. The chain has TRBV5-6 and TRBJ2-7, with D perhaps matching TRBD1 (6 bases). V lost 2 bases and J 0 bases, leaving 15 bases between the germline ends. This CDR3 comprises 16 residues. CDR1 is SGHDT, CDR2 YYEEEE, per germline. CDR3 coding DNA: TGTGCCAGCAGCTTCCTCAGGGGCCTTAGCTCCTACGAGCAGTACCTC. Translation: CASSFLRGLSSYEQYL.

The rearrangement links TRBV2 to TRBJ1-1; D is perhaps TRBD1 (5 bases). V lost 7 bases, J lost 8 bases, and 14 bases lay in between. The CDR3 extends over 12 amino acids. Germline CDR1 and CDR2: SNHLY and FYNNEI. In DNA form, the CDR3 reads TGTGCCAGCAAGCGGGACTCATGGGAAGCTTTCTTT. Amino acids: CASKRDSWEAFF.

The gene calls are TRBV6-6 and TRBJ2-1; D remains unclear. The CDR3 has 13 amino acids. Germline V gene data show CDR1 as MNHNY and CDR2 as SVGAGI (reference sequence). The V end was cut by 3 bases, the J end by 0 bases, with 3 bases between. This CDR3 reads CASSYLSYNEQFF. The CDR3 bases are TGTGCCAGCAGTTATCTCTCCTACAATGAGCAGTTCTTC.

This clone is classed as medium-sized. The chain links TRBV9 to TRBJ1-6, with 10 nucleotides matching TRBD1. Germline CDR1 is SGDLS and CDR2 is YYNGEE. CDR3 length equals 15 residues. After removal of 3 bases from V and 14 bases from J, the junction contained 11 bases not matched to a gene. This CDR3 reads CASSADRGPGGSLHF. In nucleotides, the CDR3 is TGTGCCAGCAGCGCCGACAGGGGGCCGGGGGGATCCCTCCACTTT.

The chain has TRBV28 and TRBJ2-1; 11 bases are shared with TRBD2. Germline lookup yields CDR1 MDHEN and CDR2 SYDVKM. The CDR3 length is 15 residues. V lost 5 bases and J lost 4; bases outside the gene matches: 4. This chain's CDR3 is CASSPRLAGYNEQFF. As DNA, the CDR3 is TGTGCCAGCAGTCCCAGACTAGCGGGATACAATGAGCAGTTCTTC.

The V gene is TRBV6-4, the J gene TRBJ2-2, with D uncertain. Looked up from germline, CDR1 is MRHNA and CDR2 is SNTAGT. V was cut by 3 bases and J by 7 bases, with 9 bases left in between. This CDR3 is built from 13 residues. The CDR3 protein is CASSEALDGELFF. The CDR3 bases are TGTGCCAGCAGTGAGGCCCTAGACGGGGAGCTGTTTTTT.

The CDR3 region is CASSLWRGGVGEQFF. The CDR3 DNA follows: TGTGCCAGCAGTTTATGGAGGGGGGGTGTAGGTGAGCAGTTCTTC. V is TRBV28 and J is TRBJ2-1; a weak D match, TRBD2 (7 bases). The CDR3 sequence is 15 residues long. V was trimmed by 0 bases and J by 9 bases, leaving 15 bases between them. Germline CDR1 and CDR2: MDHEN and SYDVKM.

The chain links TRBV27 to TRBJ2-3; a possible D gene is TRBD2 (6 bases). Germline V gene data show CDR1 as MNHEY and CDR2 as SMNVEV (reference sequence). The ends were cut back, 6 bases at V and 1 base at J, with 20 bases in the middle. CDR3 length: 17 residues. In nucleotides, the CDR3 is TGTGCCAGCAGCCGGGGGACGTCTGGCGGGGGCACAGATACGCAGTATTTT. This sequence encodes CASSRGTSGGGTDTQYF.

This CDR3 reads CASRGGASSEQYF. As DNA, the CDR3 is TGTGCCTCACGGGGGGGCGCGAGCTCCGAGCAGTACTTC. The J gene is TRBJ2-7, the V gene TRBV11-3; 8 positions match TRBD2. The germline V gene has CDR1 SGHNT and CDR2 YENEEA. The V and J ends lost 11 bases and 6 bases, in that order; junction bases with no gene match: 12. This CDR3 has 13 residues.

V gene TRBV19 combines with J gene TRBJ1-2; a possible D gene is TRBD1 (6 bases). Germline lookup yields CDR1 LNHDA and CDR2 SQIVND (reference sequence). V was pared by 4 bases and J by 2 bases, with 11 bases between. This CDR3 is built from 14 residues. The CDR3 DNA is TGTGCCAGTAGTAGACAGGACGGAAACTATGGCTACACCTTC. Amino acids: CASSRQDGNYGYTF.

The CDR3 DNA is TGTGCCAGCACCTCTCGGACAGGGAACACCGGGGAGCTGTTTTTT. Residues: CASTSRTGNTGELFF. The chain links TRBV27 to TRBJ2-2; 7 bases map to TRBD1. This CDR3 has 15 amino acids. Germline CDR1 and CDR2: MNHEY and SMNVEV (reference sequence). The J segment lost 1 base and the V segment lost 7 bases, leaving 6 bases of the junction unmatched.

CDR3 protein: CASSQEAPNGYTF. CDR3 nucleotides: TGCGCCAGCAGCCAAGAAGCCCCCAATGGCTACACCTTC. The V gene is TRBV4-1, the J gene TRBJ1-2, with D unclear. V lost 0 bases, J lost 6 bases, and 8 bases lay in between. The CDR3 runs to 13 residues. Per the germline V gene, CDR1 is MGHRA and CDR2 is YSYEKL.

The chain is built from TRBV7-9 and TRBJ1-2, with D uncertain. Germline CDR1 reads SEHNR; CDR2 reads FQNEAQ (reference sequence). This CDR3 spans 13 amino acids. The germline V and J ends were trimmed by 3 bases and 1 base, with 6 bases remaining between them. CDR3 coding DNA: TGTGCCAGCAGCTTTGCCGGTAACTATGGCTACACCTTC. Residues: CASSFAGNYGYTF.

The chain combines TRBV27 with TRBJ1-1, with D perhaps TRBD1 (5 bases). Germline V gene sequence: CDR1 MNHEY, CDR2 SMNVEV (reference sequence). The CDR3 contains 15 residues. With 5 bases removed from V and 4 bases from J, the gap between germline ends came to 17 bases. CDR3 region: CASSVGHAGGTEAFF. CDR3 in DNA: TGTGCCAGCAGTGTAGGACACGCCGGGGGCACTGAAGCTTTCTTT.

Note on this clone: The junction does not match germline at one end; this may be a read error. The gene calls are TRBV10-3 and TRBJ2-1, with 7 bases that match TRBD2. Germline CDR1 ENHRY, CDR2 SYGVKD. The CDR3 length is 14 residues. This chain's CDR3 is CAIDRAGNYNGQFF. The CDR3 DNA reads TGTGCCATCGATCGAGCGGGGAACTACAATGGGCAGTTCTTC.

This clone appeared once. The gene calls are TRBV15 and TRBJ2-1; TRBD1 matches 9 bases. The germline V gene has CDR1 LNHNV and CDR2 YYDKDF (reference sequence). This CDR3 region has 16 residues. With 5 bases clipped from V and 4 bases from J, the junction kept 9 bases outside the gene matches. The CDR3 DNA reads TGTGCCACCAGCGCTGGGCCGGACAGGGGATACAATGAGCAGTTCTTC. It specifies CATSAGPDRGYNEQFF. The entire variable domain, with the rest obtained from reference TRBV15 and TRBJ2-1, is as follows: DAMVIQNPRYQVTQFGKPVTLSCSQTLNHNVMYWYQQKSSQAPKLLFHYYDKDFNNEADTPDNFQSRRPNTSFCFLDIRSPGLGDTAMYLCATSAGPDRGYNEQFFGPGTRLTVL.

CDR3 coding DNA: TGTGCCAGTACCCGAGAGGGGACAGGGGGGTACGAGCAGTACTTC. Protein sequence: CASTREGTGGYEQYF. This chain uses TRBV19 with TRBJ2-7, with 11 bases matching TRBD1. The CDR3 spans 15 residues. Unmatched junction bases numbered 9, after V lost 7 bases and J lost 4 bases. CDR1 is LNHDA and CDR2 is SQIVND in the germline V gene (reference sequence).

This clone has more than one count but fewer than ten. This chain connects TRBV19 to TRBJ1-1; the D gene is possibly TRBD1 (6 bases). The CDR3 extends over 15 amino acids. Trimming took off 6 bases at V and 6 bases at J, with 20 bases between the two ends. The germline V gene has CDR1 LNHDA and CDR2 SQIVND (reference sequence). CDR3 protein: CASSHPGGAVAEAFF. The CDR3, as DNA: TGTGCCAGTAGCCACCCTGGGGGGGCGGTCGCTGAAGCTTTCTTT.

This clone was recorded a few times. The rearrangement links TRBV5-1 to TRBJ2-5; 14 nucleotides match TRBD2. This CDR3 has 20 amino acids. CDR1 and CDR2 (germline): SGHRS, YFSETQ. The trim removed 3 bases at V and 1 base at J, leaving 14 bases unmatched. The CDR3 here is CASSSRTSGGSRGFQETQYF. The CDR3 DNA reads TGCGCCAGCAGCTCAAGGACTAGCGGGGGGTCTCGCGGGTTCCAAGAGACCCAGTACTTC.

The chain employs TRBV10-2 and TRBJ2-7, with TRBD2 identical over 11 bases. The CDR3 spans 15 residues. J was trimmed by 4 bases and V by 2 bases; bases with no gene match: 4. Germline V CDR1 and CDR2: WSHSY, SAAADI. CDR3 sequence: CASSEGSSGGYEQYF. Written as DNA, the CDR3 is TGCGCCAGCAGTGAGGGGTCTAGCGGGGGGTACGAGCAGTACTTC.

The V call is TRBV7-9, the J call TRBJ1-1; 9 nucleotides match TRBD1. CDR3 length equals 15 residues. The germline CDR1 and CDR2 sequences are SEHNR and FQNEAQ (reference sequence). V shed 1 base, J shed 4 bases, and the junction held 4 bases outside the gene matches. This chain's CDR3 is CASSLGTGAGTEAFF. The CDR3 DNA reads as TGTGCCAGCAGCTTAGGGACAGGGGCCGGCACTGAAGCTTTCTTT. Complete variable domain (other parts from reference TRBV7-9 and TRBJ1-1): DTGVSQNPRHKITKRGQNVTFRCDPISEHNRLYWYRQTLGQGPEFLTYFQNEAQLEKSRLLSDRFSAERPKGSFSTLEIQRTEQGDSAMYLCASSLGTGAGTEAFFGQGTRLTVV.

This clone was detected only once. The rearrangement uses TRBV2 and TRBJ1-4; D gene unclear. Germline CDR1 reads SNHLY; CDR2 reads FYNNEI. The CDR3 totals 13 residues. The ends were cut back, 9 bases at V and 7 bases at J, with 15 bases in the middle. CDR3 sequence (DNA): TGTGCCAGTACGGGGTCCCCCGTTGAAAAACTGTTTTTT. Protein product: CASTGSPVEKLFF.

The chain employs TRBV5-1 and TRBJ2-7, with 10 nucleotides matching TRBD1. Trimming removed 0 bases from V and 3 bases from J; junction bases left unmatched: 3. Germline CDR1 reads SGHRS; CDR2 reads YFSETQ. CDR3 size: 15 residues. CDR3 in DNA: TGCGCCAGCAGCTTGGTGACAGGGGGCCGCTACGAGCAGTACTTC. Residues: CASSLVTGGRYEQYF. Full variable domain (outside the CDR3, taken from reference TRBV5-1 and TRBJ2-7): KAGVTQTPRYLIKTRGQQVTLSCSPISGHRSVSWYQQTPGQGLQFLFEYFSETQRNKGNFPGRFSGRQFSNSRSEMNVSTLELGDSALYLCASSLVTGGRYEQYFGPGTRLTVT.

This chain joins TRBV25-1 and TRBJ2-2, with D unresolved. The germline gives CDR1 MGHDK, CDR2 SYGVNS. This CDR3 has 14 residues. Trimming removed 5 bases from V and 1 base from J, with 8 bases in between. CDR3: CASSSTLNTGELFF. In DNA form, the CDR3 reads TGTGCCAGCAGTTCTACCCTGAACACCGGGGAGCTGTTTTTT.

The chain uses TRBV11-2 and TRBJ2-7; 7 bases are a match to TRBD1. Germline values: CDR1 SGHAT, CDR2 FQNNGV. The CDR3 is made up of 15 amino acids. V was pared by 3 bases and J by 0 bases, with 5 bases of the junction left unmatched. In DNA form, the CDR3 reads TGTGCCAGCAGCTTGTGGGACAGCGTCTCCTACGAGCAGTACTTC. This codes for CASSLWDSVSYEQYF.

This clone was observed a few times. V usage is TRBV19 and J usage is TRBJ1-5, with 7 bases matching TRBD1. The CDR3 has 15 residues. Germline V lookup: CDR1 LNHDA, CDR2 SQIVND (reference sequence). Unmatched junction bases numbered 9, after V lost 9 bases and J lost 1 base. CDR3 amino acids: CASLRTGISNQPQHF. The CDR3 coding sequence is TGTGCCAGCCTTCGGACAGGAATAAGCAATCAGCCCCAGCATTTT.

This chain links TRBV5-1 with TRBJ1-2; TRBD1 agrees at 8 bases. The J segment lost 7 bases and the V segment lost 1 base, leaving 6 bases of the junction unmatched. The CDR3 is 14 amino acids. Germline assignment: CDR1 SGHRS and CDR2 YFSETQ. This chain's CDR3 is CASSLQGAVSGYTF. The CDR3 nucleotides are TGCGCCAGCAGCTTGCAGGGGGCGGTTTCTGGCTACACCTTC.

V usage is TRBV2 and J usage is TRBJ2-5, with TRBD1 as a possible D gene (6 bases). Germline CDR1 reads SNHLY; CDR2 reads FYNNEI. Trimming took 8 bases from V and 4 from J, leaving 11 bases between them. The CDR3 has 12 amino acids. In DNA, the CDR3 is TGTGCCAGCCCACAGGGACCAGAGACCCAGTACTTC. Its translation is CASPQGPETQYF.

This chain joins TRBV7-9 and TRBJ2-2; 8 bases map to TRBD2. Germline V lookup: CDR1 SEHNR, CDR2 FQNEAQ (reference sequence). V trimming: 2 bases; J trimming: 4 bases; junction bases outside the gene matches: 6. CDR3 length: 16 amino acids. Written as DNA, the CDR3 is TGTGCCAGCAGCTTAAGACCGGGAGGGAGCACCGGGGAGCTGTTTTTT. This gives the protein CASSLRPGGSTGELFF.

This clone was seen a few times. The rearrangement joins TRBV18 to TRBJ1-6; 7 bases line up with TRBD1. Germline V gene data show CDR1 as KGHSH and CDR2 as LQKENI. This CDR3 spans 15 amino acids. The J segment lost 7 bases and the V segment lost 3 bases, leaving 6 bases of the junction unmatched. CDR3 sequence reads: CASSPNGDRNSPLHF. The CDR3 region has the DNA TGTGCCAGCTCACCCAACGGGGACAGAAATTCACCCCTCCACTTT.